This T cell receptor beta chain emerged from a study of cytomegalovirus exposure and HLA in healthy donors. Turning to the study itself: An early release of data contained 75 million to 100 million unique TCRs, which came from HLA-typed donors.

The PCR made use of 60 Vbeta and 13 Jbeta primers. In the authors' methods: There were about 80 million unique TCR beta chains by a later count, and 8.5 million to 14 million of them were shared. Sequencing used immunoSEQ multiplex PCR; TCRdb keeps in-frame clones, though not all of them. V and J calls plus clone size are reproduced from that table; the DNA served to infer D and trimming. The repertoire consists of under 150,000 clones, with around 82% occurring once and the leading ten covering about 6.6%. Germline values: CDR1 SGHTA, CDR2 FQGNSA. V lost 5 bases to trimming and J lost 1 base, with 6 bases between them. The CDR3 spans 14 residues. Worth noting for this clone: The antigen is not known.

Study-level findings and limits: The classifier, whose performance was assessed in both the original and validation cohorts, reportedly diagnosed cytomegalovirus status with high specificity and sensitivity.

The chain carries TRBV7-2 and TRBJ2-6; D is unresolved. What was sequenced was PBMCs. This clonotype was sampled from a woman aged 40 to 50 in good health and CMV-seropositive. For the CDR3, the DNA is TGTGCCAGCAGCCCCCGGTCTGGGGCCAACGTCCTGACTTTC. The encoded protein is CASSPRSGANVLTF.